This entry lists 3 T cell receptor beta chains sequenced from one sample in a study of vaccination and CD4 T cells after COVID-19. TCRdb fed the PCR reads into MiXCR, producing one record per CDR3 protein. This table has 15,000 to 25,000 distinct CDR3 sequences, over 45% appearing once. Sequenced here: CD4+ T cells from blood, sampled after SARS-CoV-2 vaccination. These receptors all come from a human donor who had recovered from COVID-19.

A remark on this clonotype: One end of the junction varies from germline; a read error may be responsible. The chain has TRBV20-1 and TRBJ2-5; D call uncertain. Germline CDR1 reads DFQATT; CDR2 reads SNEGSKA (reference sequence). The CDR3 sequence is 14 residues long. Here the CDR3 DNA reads TGCAGTGCTCGAGACCAACTCCAACAAGAGACCCAGTACTTC. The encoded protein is CSARDQLQQETQYF.

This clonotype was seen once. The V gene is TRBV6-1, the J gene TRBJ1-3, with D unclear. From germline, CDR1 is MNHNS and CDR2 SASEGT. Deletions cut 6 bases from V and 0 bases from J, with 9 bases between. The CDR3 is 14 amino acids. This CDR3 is CASRLASSGNTIYF. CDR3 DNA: TGTGCCAGCAGACTCGCCTCCTCTGGAAACACCATATATTTT.

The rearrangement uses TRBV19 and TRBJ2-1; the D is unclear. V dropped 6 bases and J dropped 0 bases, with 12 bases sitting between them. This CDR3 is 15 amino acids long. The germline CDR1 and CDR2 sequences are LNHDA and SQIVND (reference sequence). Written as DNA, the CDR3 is TGTGCCAGTAGACCGGACCGAAGCTCCTACAATGAGCAGTTCTTC. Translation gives CASRPDRSSYNEQFF.